The following is a T cell receptor (beta chain) sequence with its context. Sequencing used immunoSEQ multiplex PCR; TCRdb keeps in-frame clones, though not all of them. The data contain 95,000 to 100,000 clones, around 89% of them singletons. The CDR3 length is 13 residues. The ends were cut back, 1 base at V and 6 bases at J, with 8 bases in the middle. Germline lookup yields CDR1 LNHNV and CDR2 YYDKDF (reference sequence). This sample stems from a study of control samples from healthy donors and cancer patients. Specimen: blood. This chain connects TRBV15 to TRBJ2-3; D uncertain. The receptor comes from a man aged 25-45 years in good health. The CDR3 coding sequence is TGTGCCACCAGCAGAGGATTCACTGATACGCAGTATTTT. It encodes CATSRGFTDTQYF.